Shown below are 9 T cell receptor beta chains from a single sample sequenced in a study of blood T cell repertoires in COVID-19. The assay was immunoSEQ multiplex PCR, and TCRdb's table has in-frame clones only and misses some. The table includes under 200,000 clones, about 83% detected once. The sequenced sample consisted of peripheral blood. All receptors come from a woman in her seventies who had recovered from COVID-19.

V usage is TRBV27 and J usage is TRBJ1-2, with 10 bases identical to TRBD1. This CDR3 is built from 15 residues. V was pared by 6 bases and J by 5 bases, with 9 bases of the junction left unmatched. The V gene's germline CDR1 is MNHEY and CDR2 SMNVEV (reference sequence). The CDR3 loop is CASSRDRGRGYGYTF. The DNA for the CDR3 is TGTGCCAGCAGCAGGGACAGGGGTAGGGGTTATGGCTACACCTTC.

The rearrangement links TRBV7-8 to TRBJ2-7; TRBD1 matches at 9 bases. There are 16 residues in the CDR3. V dropped 1 base and J dropped 3; count of bases not matched to a gene: 7. The germline gives CDR1 SGHVS, CDR2 FQNEAQ. The CDR3 loop reads CASSLGLGQGYYEQYF. Written as DNA, the CDR3 is TGTGCCAGCAGCTTAGGGCTCGGACAGGGGTACTACGAGCAGTACTTC.

The sample holds a few counts of this clone. The chain combines TRBV7-9 with TRBJ2-2; 7 bases align to TRBD2. The V gene's germline CDR1 is SEHNR and CDR2 FQNEAQ (reference sequence). The CDR3 consists of 16 residues. Germline trimming cut 0 bases from V and 5 bases from J; bases unmatched to any gene: 6. The CDR3 loop is CASSLAGGTRTGELFF. The CDR3 DNA reads as TGTGCCAGCAGCTTAGCGGGGGGGACGCGGACCGGGGAGCTGTTTTTT.

The V and J genes are TRBV11-2 and TRBJ2-2; perhaps TRBD2 as D (5 bases). Germline assignment: CDR1 SGHAT and CDR2 FQNNGV. The CDR3 extends over 13 amino acids. The germline V and J ends were trimmed by 8 bases and 2 bases, with 9 bases remaining between them. The CDR3 here is CASLGANTGELFF. The CDR3 region has the DNA TGTGCCAGCTTGGGAGCTAACACCGGGGAGCTGTTTTTT.

The rearrangement joins TRBV28 to TRBJ1-2; D is ambiguous. Trimming took 5 bases from V and 8 from J, leaving 18 bases between them. Germline CDR1 reads MDHEN; CDR2 reads SYDVKM. The CDR3 is made up of 14 amino acids. The CDR3 protein is CASSPPTATRGYTF. The CDR3 DNA sequence: TGTGCCAGCAGTCCACCGACGGCGACAAGGGGCTACACCTTC.

The chain has TRBV3-1 (or the pseudogene TRBV3-2) and TRBJ2-7, with 9 positions matching TRBD1. The CDR3 consists of 14 residues. V dropped 3 bases and J dropped 6; count of bases not matched to a gene: 6. The germline CDR1 and CDR2 sequences are LGHDT and YNNKEL (reference sequence). DNA for the CDR3: TGTGCCAGCAGCCAGGGACAGGGTGAGTCCGAGCAGTACTTC. It translates to CASSQGQGESEQYF.

This sequence joins TRBV3-1 (or the pseudogene TRBV3-2) and TRBJ1-1; tentative D call: TRBD1 (5 bases). This CDR3 has 15 residues. Trimming removed 1 base from V and 5 bases from J, with 14 bases in between. CDR1 and CDR2 from the germline V gene are LGHDT and YNNKEL (reference sequence). CDR3 nucleotides: TGTGCCAGCAGCCAAGGAGGAGGGGTGATGACTGAAGCTTTCTTT. This encodes CASSQGGGVMTEAFF.

J is TRBJ2-7 and V is TRBV19; weak D call: TRBD1 (5 bases). The germline V gene has CDR1 LNHDA and CDR2 SQIVND (reference sequence). V was pared by 9 bases and J by 2 bases, with 14 bases between. This CDR3 is 13 amino acids long. CDR3 protein: CASSWGRTYEQYF. Written as DNA, the CDR3 is TGTGCCAGCAGTTGGGGCCGTACCTACGAGCAGTACTTC.

The genes are TRBV3-1 (or the pseudogene TRBV3-2) and TRBJ1-1; D might be TRBD1 (6 bases). The V end lost 8 bases, the J end lost 6 bases, and 16 bases lay between the germline ends. From germline, CDR1 is LGHDT and CDR2 YNNKEL (reference sequence). This CDR3 has 13 residues. The CDR3 DNA reads as TGTGCCAGCTCTAGGGGGGGGCTGGCTGAAGCTTTCTTT. Its translation is CASSRGGLAEAFF.